Below, 23 T cell receptor beta chains from the same sample are listed, as sequenced in a study of shared clonotypes between healthy human individuals. Data came from immunoSEQ multiplex PCR; TCRdb stores just in-frame clones and leaves some out. The sample holds about 510,000 clones; 60% to 80% are singletons and the top ten take under 15%. Sequencing used PBMCs. These receptors were taken from a woman aged 40 to 55 in good health. Some clones in this sample may be carry-over from other donors' samples.

On this clone: A read error may account for a junction end that differs from germline. This chain links TRBV23-1 with TRBJ2-2, with 7 bases identical to TRBD1. TRBV23-1 is reported as an ORF; its role is uncertain. The CDR3 spans 14 residues. The CDR3 region is CASGHRQGAGELFF. In DNA, the CDR3 is TGCGCCAGCGGTCACCGGCAGGGGGCCGGGGAGCTGTTTTTT.

The table lists this clone with a count of one. At one boundary the junction diverges from the germline segment, which might be a read error. The chain has TRBV30 and TRBJ2-1; 7 bases are shared with TRBD1. CDR3 size: 14 residues. The germline V gene has CDR1 GTSNPN and CDR2 SVGIG (reference sequence). This CDR3 is CAWSRDSSDNEQFF. In DNA, the CDR3 is TGTGCCTGGTCCCGGGACAGCTCCGACAATGAGCAGTTCTTC.

J is TRBJ2-7 and V is TRBV9, with 9 bases identical to TRBD1. The germline V gene encodes CDR1 SGDLS and CDR2 YYNGEE. The CDR3 runs 14 residues. V shed 4 bases, J shed 4 bases, and the junction held 6 bases outside the gene matches. The CDR3 DNA reads TGTGCCAGCAGCTTAGGGGACAGGGCTTACGAGCAGTACTTC. Translated: CASSLGDRAYEQYF.

The V and J genes are TRBV9 and TRBJ2-1; D is undetermined. Germline-derived CDR1 and CDR2 are SGDLS and YYNGEE. V shed 2 bases and J shed 2 bases, with 11 bases lying between them. The CDR3 is 15 residues long. The CDR3 sequence is CASSVGLITYNEQFF. The CDR3 DNA is TGTGCCAGCAGCGTGGGCCTAATAACCTACAATGAGCAGTTCTTC.

The genes are TRBV7-2 and TRBJ1-1; no firm D call. With 5 bases removed from V and 8 bases from J, the gap between germline ends came to 15 bases. Per germline, CDR1 SGHTA and CDR2 FQGNSA. The CDR3 has 13 amino acids. CDR3 amino acids: CASSAGRRFEAFF. The CDR3 bases are TGTGCCAGCAGCGCCGGACGGCGGTTCGAAGCTTTCTTT.

CDR3 in amino acids: CASSSSSGRAYNEQFF. CDR3 bases: TGTGCCAGCAGCTCCTCAAGCGGGAGGGCCTACAATGAGCAGTTCTTC. The chain is built from TRBV28 and TRBJ2-1; the match to TRBD2 covers 10 bases. The CDR3 length is 16 residues. In germline, CDR1 is MDHEN, CDR2 SYDVKM. Trimming at V came to 6 bases and at J to 2 bases, leaving 7 bases not matched to a gene.

This clone was seen a handful of times. This chain connects TRBV21-1 to TRBJ2-2. TRBV21-1 has pseudogene status. This CDR3 has 16 amino acids. CDR3 sequence reads: CASSTPGTDNTGELFF. The CDR3 region has the DNA TGTGCCAGCAGCACACCCGGGACCGATAACACCGGGGAGCTGTTTTTT.

This chain uses TRBV5-8 with TRBJ1-4, with D uncertain. The CDR3 contains 14 residues. Per germline, CDR1 SGHTS and CDR2 YDEGEE. V lost 0 bases and J 0 bases, leaving 3 bases between the germline ends. The CDR3 spells CASSLVSTNEKLFF. CDR3 coding DNA: TGTGCCAGCAGCTTGGTTTCAACTAATGAAAAACTGTTTTTT.

V usage is TRBV5-1 and J usage is TRBJ2-1; no firm D call. Trimming removed 7 bases from V and 0 bases from J, with 23 bases in between. The CDR3 is 18 residues long. Germline loops: CDR1 SGHRS, CDR2 YFSETQ. CDR3 bases: TGCGCCAGCTTCGATTATATGGACGCGTCTACCTCCTACAATGAGCAGTTCTTC. Protein: CASFDYMDASTSYNEQFF.

In DNA, the CDR3 is TGTGCCAGCTCACCATCAAAGGGCGGCACTGAAGCTTTCTTT. Translated: CASSPSKGGTEAFF. This chain links TRBV18 with TRBJ1-1; no clear D. This CDR3 has 14 amino acids. V lost 2 bases and J 4 bases, leaving 11 bases between the germline ends. Looked up from germline, CDR1 is KGHSH and CDR2 is LQKENI. Variable domain in full (rest from reference TRBV18 and TRBJ1-1): NAGVMQNPRHLVRRRGQEARLRCSPMKGHSHVYWYRQLPEEGLKFMVYLQKENIIDESGMPKERFSAEFPKEGPSILRIQQVVRGDSAAYFCASSPSKGGTEAFFGQGTRLTVV.

The chain uses TRBV10-2 and TRBJ2-1; D is ambiguous. Between the trimmed V and J ends, which lost 6 bases and 0 bases, there was a span of 12 bases. The CDR3 is 15 residues long. The germline V gene encodes CDR1 WSHSY and CDR2 SAAADI. CDR3 amino acids: CASRSTSSSYNEQFF. The CDR3 DNA sequence: TGCGCCAGCAGATCAACGAGCAGCTCCTACAATGAGCAGTTCTTC.

This rearrangement joins TRBV7-2 to TRBJ2-1; 14 positions agree with TRBD2. CDR1 is SGHTA and CDR2 is FQGNSA in the germline V gene. J gave up 9 bases and V 5 bases, and 9 bases lay outside the gene matches. The CDR3 length is 16 residues. The CDR3 coding sequence is TGTGCCAGCAGCCCGACTAGCGGGAGGGCGGGGGCTGAGCAGTTCTTC. Translation: CASSPTSGRAGAEQFF.

V is TRBV5-4 and J is TRBJ2-5; no reliable D call. Germline CDR1 and CDR2: SGHNT and YYREEE (reference sequence). The CDR3 covers 13 residues. V was cut by 3 bases and J by 5 bases, with 11 bases left in between. In DNA, the CDR3 is TGTGCCAGCAGCTGGGGTGATGGGGAGACCCAGTACTTC. This translates into CASSWGDGETQYF.

The chain has TRBV5-1 and TRBJ2-1, with 10 bases matching TRBD2. CDR3 length: 17 residues. Germline values: CDR1 SGHRS, CDR2 YFSETQ. Losses at the gene ends were 0 bases for V and 4 bases for J; bases not matched to a gene: 7. The CDR3 sequence is CASSLASSGSGYNEQFF. CDR3 coding DNA: TGCGCCAGCAGCTTGGCCTCTAGCGGGAGTGGGTACAATGAGCAGTTCTTC.

V and J are TRBV5-1 and TRBJ2-3; 7 nucleotides agree with TRBD2. Trimming removed 7 bases from V and 6 bases from J; junction bases left unmatched: 11. The germline gives CDR1 SGHRS, CDR2 YFSETQ. CDR3 length: 14 residues. The CDR3 sequence is CASGPGGTTDTQYF. CDR3 DNA: TGCGCCAGCGGGCCGGGAGGCACTACGGATACGCAGTATTTT. The full variable domain, completed using reference TRBV5-1 and TRBJ2-3, is KAGVTQTPRYLIKTRGQQVTLSCSPISGHRSVSWYQQTPGQGLQFLFEYFSETQRNKGNFPGRFSGRQFSNSRSEMNVSTLELGDSALYLCASGPGGTTDTQYFGPGTRLTVL.

A single count supports this clone. The chain carries TRBV19 and TRBJ2-1, with D hard to call. This CDR3 is built from 12 residues. Germline CDR1 is LNHDA and CDR2 is SQIVND (reference sequence). The V and J ends lost 3 bases and 6 bases respectively, with 6 bases between them. The CDR3 loop is CASSIMGNEQFF. In DNA, the CDR3 is TGTGCCAGTAGTATCATGGGCAATGAGCAGTTCTTC.

The V gene is TRBV29-1, the J gene TRBJ2-7; a possible D gene is TRBD2 (7 bases). This CDR3 is 13 amino acids long. Germline V gene sequence: CDR1 SQVTM, CDR2 ANQGSEA. The ends were cut back, 7 bases at V and 6 bases at J, with 19 bases in the middle. This CDR3 reads CSALIQGGVEQYF. The CDR3 DNA is TGCAGCGCCCTTATCCAAGGGGGGGTCGAGCAGTACTTC.

This clone was seen only a few times. The chain links TRBV28 to TRBJ2-3, with 11 positions matching TRBD2. V was pared by 6 bases and J by 0 bases, with 5 bases of the junction left unmatched. Germline values: CDR1 MDHEN, CDR2 SYDVKM. This CDR3 has 16 residues. For the CDR3, the DNA is TGTGCCAGCAGATCCCCTAGCGGGAGGAGCACAGATACGCAGTATTTT. Its translation is CASRSPSGRSTDTQYF.

V and J are TRBV6-6 and TRBJ2-5; TRBD1 aligns across 8 bases. Looked up from germline, CDR1 is MNHNY and CDR2 is SVGAGI (reference sequence). V was clipped by 10 bases and J by 5 bases; unmatched bases: 9. The CDR3 covers 13 residues. The DNA for the CDR3 is TGTGCCACGCAAACAGGGGGGAGGGAGACCCAGTACTTC. Its translation is CATQTGGRETQYF.

The V call is TRBV18, the J call TRBJ1-5; TRBD1 is a possible D gene (6 bases). The V end was cut by 1 base, the J end by 5 bases, with 15 bases between. The CDR3 is 16 amino acids. CDR1 is KGHSH and CDR2 is LQKENI in the germline V gene. The CDR3 coding sequence is TGTGCCAGCTCACCACGGGACACGGGGCGGGATCAGCCCCAGCATTTT. Protein: CASSPRDTGRDQPQHF.

The chain combines TRBV27 with TRBJ2-3; unclear D gene. The CDR3 loop spans 12 amino acids. Trimming stripped 5 bases from V and 6 bases from J, with 9 bases between. Germline values: CDR1 MNHEY, CDR2 SMNVEV (reference sequence). The CDR3 sequence is CASSPTDDTQYF. The CDR3, as DNA: TGTGCCAGCAGTCCGACTGACGATACGCAGTATTTT.

The CDR3 region is CASSPTTGGGRAGSYNEQFF. CDR3 DNA sequence: TGTGCCAGCAGCCCAACGACAGGGGGGGGACGGGCAGGCTCCTACAATGAGCAGTTCTTC. J is TRBJ2-1 and V is TRBV28; TRBD1 matches at 9 bases. Germline trimming cut 6 bases from V and 0 bases from J; bases unmatched to any gene: 18. The CDR3 sequence is 20 residues long. CDR1 is MDHEN, CDR2 SYDVKM, per germline. Full variable domain (outside the CDR3, taken from reference TRBV28 and TRBJ2-1): DVKVTQSSRYLVKRTGEKVFLECVQDMDHENMFWYRQDPGLGLRLIYFSYDVKMKEKGDIPEGYSVSREKKERFSLILESASTNQTSMYLCASSPTTGGGRAGSYNEQFFGPGTRLTVL.

This clone was found once. This chain uses TRBV19 with TRBJ2-1; D call uncertain. Deletions cut 5 bases from V and 8 bases from J, with 10 bases between. CDR3 length equals 12 residues. Germline V lookup: CDR1 LNHDA, CDR2 SQIVND (reference sequence). This CDR3 is CASSLSLHEQFF. The CDR3 bases are TGTGCCAGTAGTCTCTCTTTGCATGAGCAGTTCTTC. Looking up the rest from reference TRBV19 and TRBJ2-1 gives the full variable domain: DGGITQSPKYLFRKEGQNVTLSCEQNLNHDAMYWYRQDPGQGLRLIYYSQIVNDFQKGDIAEGYSVSREKKESFPLTVTSAQKNPTAFYLCASSLSLHEQFFGPGTRLTVL.